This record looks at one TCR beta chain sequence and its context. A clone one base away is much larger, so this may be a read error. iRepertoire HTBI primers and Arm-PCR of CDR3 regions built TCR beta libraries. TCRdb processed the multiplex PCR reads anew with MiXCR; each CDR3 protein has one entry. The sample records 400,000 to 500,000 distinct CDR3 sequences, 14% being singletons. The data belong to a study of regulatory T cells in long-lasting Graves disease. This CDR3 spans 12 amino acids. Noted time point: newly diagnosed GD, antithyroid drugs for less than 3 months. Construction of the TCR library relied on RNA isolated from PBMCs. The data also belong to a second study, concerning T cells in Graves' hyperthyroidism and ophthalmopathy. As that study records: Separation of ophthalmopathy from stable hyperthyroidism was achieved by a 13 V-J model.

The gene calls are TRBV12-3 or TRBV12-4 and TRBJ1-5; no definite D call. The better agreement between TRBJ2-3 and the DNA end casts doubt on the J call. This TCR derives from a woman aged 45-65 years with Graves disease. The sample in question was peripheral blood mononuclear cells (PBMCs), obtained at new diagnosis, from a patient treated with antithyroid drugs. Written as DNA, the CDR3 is TGTGCCAGCAGTTTTACGGATCAGCCCCAGTATTTT. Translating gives CASSFTDQPQYF.